Each of the 21 T cell receptor beta chains below was sequenced from the same sample in a study of blood T cell repertoires in COVID-19. TCRdb's table, derived via immunoSEQ multiplex PCR, lists solely in-frame clones and lacks some. Counted here are some 140,000 clones, just under 85% occurring once; the ten biggest clones make up approximately 10%. Sequencing input: PBMCs or T cells enriched from blood (not recorded which). Every receptor here comes from a man aged 45-65 years who had recovered from COVID-19.

This rearrangement joins TRBV4-3 to TRBJ1-6, with D perhaps TRBD1 (6 bases). Germline CDR1 LGHNA, CDR2 YSLEER. V shed 0 bases and J shed 9 bases, with 12 bases lying between them. The CDR3 runs to 15 residues. CDR3 nucleotide sequence: TGCGCCAGCAGCCAAGAAATGGGACACGGTTCACCCCTCCACTTT. Translation gives CASSQEMGHGSPLHF.

J is TRBJ2-7 and V is TRBV11-2; D is possibly TRBD2 (5 bases). Per the germline V gene, CDR1 is SGHAT and CDR2 is FQNNGV. CDR3 size: 13 residues. Trimming removed 5 bases at V and 5 bases at J, with 13 bases between. CDR3 nucleotide sequence: TGTGCCAGCAGCCTGGTGAGGGCGCACGAGCAGTACTTC. This codes for CASSLVRAHEQYF.

This clone was detected only once. The CDR3 coding sequence is TGTGCCAGCTCACCAGGGACAGGGTTAGAGACCCAGTACTTC. Translated: CASSPGTGLETQYF. The rearrangement uses TRBV18 and TRBJ2-5; 9 bases map to TRBD1. Losses at the gene ends were 2 bases for V and 4 bases for J; bases not matched to a gene: 2. This CDR3 contains 14 residues. Germline V gene lookup returns CDR1 KGHSH and CDR2 LQKENI.

The chain links TRBV24-1 to TRBJ1-6; unclear D gene. There are 18 residues in the CDR3. V lost 9 bases and J 0 bases, leaving 20 bases between the germline ends. In germline, CDR1 is KGHDR, CDR2 SFDVKD. The CDR3 region is CATENLCGESSYNSPLHF. DNA of the CDR3: TGTGCCACCGAGAATTTATGCGGGGAAAGCTCCTATAATTCACCCCTCCACTTT.

The chain employs TRBV30 and TRBJ2-3, with 16 bases that match TRBD2. Germline V gene lookup returns CDR1 GTSNPN and CDR2 SVGIG (reference sequence). After removal of 5 bases from V and 4 bases from J, the junction contained 6 bases not matched to a gene. The CDR3 runs 16 residues. CDR3 coding DNA: TGTGCCTGGGACGGGGGACTAGCGGGGGGGCCAGATACGCAGTATTTT. This encodes CAWDGGLAGGPDTQYF. The variable domain in full, completed from reference TRBV30 and TRBJ2-3, reads SQTIHQWPATLVQPVGSPLSLECTVEGTSNPNLYWYRQAAGRGLQLLFYSVGIGQISSEVPQNLSASRPQDRQFILSSKKLLLSDSGFYLCAWDGGLAGGPDTQYFGPGTRLTVL.

This chain connects TRBV25-1 to TRBJ1-2; 8 positions match TRBD1. The germline CDR1 and CDR2 sequences are MGHDK and SYGVNS. This CDR3 comprises 14 residues. Losses at the gene ends were 6 bases for V and 4 bases for J; bases not matched to a gene: 7. The DNA of the CDR3 is TGTGCCAGCAGCCTCCCGGACAGGGCCTATGGCTACACCTTC. Its protein is CASSLPDRAYGYTF.

CDR3 nucleotide sequence: TGCGCCAGCAGCGGAACTAGCGGGGGGGCCGACTCCTACAATGAGCAGTTCTTC. Protein product: CASSGTSGGADSYNEQFF. The chain is built from TRBV10-2 and TRBJ2-1; 13 positions match TRBD2. The CDR3 is 18 amino acids. The ends lost 6 bases at V and 0 bases at J; junction bases unmatched: 8. Germline CDR1 reads WSHSY; CDR2 reads SAAADI.

The chain employs TRBV3-1 (or the pseudogene TRBV3-2) and TRBJ1-6; 12 nucleotides match TRBD1. V lost 3 bases, J lost 10 bases, and 7 bases stayed unmatched. From germline, CDR1 is LGHDT and CDR2 YNNKEL (reference sequence). This CDR3 is 16 amino acids long. CDR3 region: CASSQGTGGAGSPLHF. CDR3 DNA sequence: TGTGCCAGCAGCCAGGGGACAGGGGGCGCGGGATCACCCCTCCACTTT.

This clone was recorded once. This chain links TRBV19 with TRBJ2-1; D perhaps matches TRBD1 (5 bases). The CDR3 covers 16 residues. V lost 1 base and J lost 2, with 12 bases in between. The V gene's germline CDR1 is LNHDA and CDR2 SQIVND (reference sequence). The CDR3 bases are TGTGCCAGTAGTATAGTCCCAGGGCCCCCCTACAATGAGCAGTTCTTC. Protein sequence: CASSIVPGPPYNEQFF.

This clone was recorded once. The chain recombines TRBV19 with TRBJ2-5; 9 bases align to TRBD2. The CDR3 sequence is 16 residues long. With 4 bases clipped from V and 1 base from J, the junction kept 7 bases outside the gene matches. Per the germline V gene, CDR1 is LNHDA and CDR2 is SQIVND (reference sequence). The CDR3 nucleotides are TGTGCCAGTAGTAGTGTGCGGGGGGGTCTCCAAGAGACCCAGTACTTC. Its protein is CASSSVRGGLQETQYF.

The rearrangement links TRBV19 to TRBJ2-1; TRBD2 matches at 7 bases. The CDR3 covers 14 residues. Trimming at V came to 6 bases and at J to 4 bases, leaving 6 bases not matched to a gene. Germline V gives CDR1 LNHDA, CDR2 SQIVND (reference sequence). In nucleotides, the CDR3 is TGTGCCAGTAGAGCGGGGATGGGATACAATGAGCAGTTCTTC. Amino acids: CASRAGMGYNEQFF. The variable domain in full, completed from reference TRBV19 and TRBJ2-1, reads DGGITQSPKYLFRKEGQNVTLSCEQNLNHDAMYWYRQDPGQGLRLIYYSQIVNDFQKGDIAEGYSVSREKKESFPLTVTSAQKNPTAFYLCASRAGMGYNEQFFGPGTRLTVL.

This clone occurred once. The chain is built from TRBV5-1 and TRBJ2-7; tentatively, D is TRBD2 (5 bases). The length of the CDR3 is 14 residues. The germline CDR1 and CDR2 sequences are SGHRS and YFSETQ. V lost 1 base to trimming and J lost 2 bases, with 10 bases between them. Here the CDR3 DNA reads TGCGCCAGCAGCTTGTCGGACTGGACCTACGAGCAGTACTTC. Its translation: CASSLSDWTYEQYF.

In this sample, this clone turned up once. The chain combines TRBV5-1 with TRBJ2-7, with D possibly being TRBD2 (6 bases). The germline V gene encodes CDR1 SGHRS and CDR2 YFSETQ. V was trimmed by 4 bases and J by 1 base, leaving 9 bases between them. The CDR3 runs to 13 residues. CDR3 region: CASSTGESYEQYF. The DNA for the CDR3 is TGCGCCAGCAGCACGGGGGAGTCCTACGAGCAGTACTTC.

This chain uses TRBV10-1 with TRBJ2-5, with 7 positions matching TRBD2. This CDR3 is built from 15 residues. Germline CDR1 and CDR2: WNHNN and SYGVQD (reference sequence). The ends lost 2 bases at V and 1 base at J; junction bases unmatched: 4. The CDR3 here is CASSELASGQETQYF. In DNA, the CDR3 is TGCGCCAGCAGTGAGCTTGCTAGCGGCCAAGAGACCCAGTACTTC.

The genes are TRBV28 and TRBJ2-1; TRBD2 matches 7 bases. With V trimmed by 6 bases and J by 5 bases, 7 bases remained unmatched. The CDR3 contains 14 residues. Germline V lookup: CDR1 MDHEN, CDR2 SYDVKM. The CDR3 DNA reads TGTGCCAGCAGGTCGGGACTATTGGACAATGAGCAGTTCTTC. This translates into CASRSGLLDNEQFF.

The rearrangement links TRBV7-2 to TRBJ2-1; 10 bases align to TRBD1. J gave up 0 bases and V 4 bases, and 3 bases lay outside the gene matches. Germline CDR1 reads SGHTA; CDR2 reads FQGNSA. The CDR3 consists of 16 residues. The chain's CDR3 is CASSSRTGGSYNEQFF. The CDR3 DNA follows: TGTGCCAGCAGCTCTCGGACAGGGGGCTCCTACAATGAGCAGTTCTTC.

This rearrangement joins TRBV6-2 or TRBV6-3 to TRBJ1-2; a weak D match, TRBD1 (6 bases). The V end lost 7 bases, the J end lost 4 bases, and 16 bases lay between the germline ends. The CDR3 consists of 14 residues. The germline V gene has CDR1 MNHEY and CDR2 SVGEGT. CDR3 sequence reads: CASNPDRPPYGYTF. The CDR3 DNA is TGTGCCAGCAACCCGGACAGACCACCCTATGGCTACACCTTC.

The rearrangement links TRBV7-2 to TRBJ2-5; 8 nucleotides agree with TRBD2. CDR1 SGHTA and CDR2 FQGNSA come from the germline V gene. The CDR3 runs 15 residues. J was trimmed by 5 bases and V by 0 bases; bases with no gene match: 5. CDR3 sequence reads: CASSLAGGARETQYF. In DNA form, the CDR3 reads TGTGCCAGCAGCTTAGCCGGGGGGGCCAGGGAGACCCAGTACTTC.

The chain employs TRBV7-2 and TRBJ2-7, with a possible D match to TRBD2 (7 bases). Trimming took off 5 bases at V and 0 bases at J, with 14 bases between the two ends. CDR3 length equals 15 residues. Germline assignment: CDR1 SGHTA and CDR2 FQGNSA. CDR3 sequence: CASSPDGGPSYEQYF. The CDR3 region has the DNA TGTGCCAGCAGCCCTGACGGGGGGCCCTCCTACGAGCAGTACTTC.

This clone showed up just a few times. V gene TRBV28 combines with J gene TRBJ1-5; D is ambiguous. Germline V gene sequence: CDR1 MDHEN, CDR2 SYDVKM. CDR3 length: 13 residues. V lost 5 bases and J lost 6, with 11 bases in between. The CDR3 region is CASSGGKPQPQHF. The CDR3, as DNA: TGTGCCAGCAGTGGAGGGAAGCCTCAGCCCCAGCATTTT. Full variable domain (rest looked up from reference TRBV28 and TRBJ1-5): DVKVTQSSRYLVKRTGEKVFLECVQDMDHENMFWYRQDPGLGLRLIYFSYDVKMKEKGDIPEGYSVSREKKERFSLILESASTNQTSMYLCASSGGKPQPQHFGDGTRLSIL.

The chain couples TRBV7-8 to TRBJ1-5, with D perhaps TRBD1 (5 bases). The CDR3 runs 15 residues. V lost 0 bases, J lost 4 bases, and 10 bases lay in between. Looked up from germline, CDR1 is SGHVS and CDR2 is FQNEAQ. In DNA, the CDR3 is TGTGCCAGCAGCTTAGCACCAGGGCCGAATCAGCCCCAGCATTTT. The encoded protein is CASSLAPGPNQPQHF.